These 18 T cell receptor beta chains came from one sample sequenced in a study of a mutant IDH1 vaccine in newly diagnosed glioma. No antigen has been assigned to these receptors. The table came from immunoSEQ multiplex PCR; TCRdb's copy has only in-frame clones and leaves some out. The profile shows just over 65,000 clones, 84% of them singletons. This sample's time point: week 23, last vaccination. It was 300 ug of mutant IDH1 20-mer peptide that made up each vaccine dose, given with topical imiquimod. This specimen consisted of PBMCs, obtained from a glioma patient whose treatment included an IDH1 peptide vaccine. Source of these receptors: a man younger than 30 with glioma.

The chain uses TRBV20-1 and TRBJ1-1; D gene uncertain. Trimming pared 6 bases from V and 7 bases from J, leaving 9 bases between. This CDR3 has 10 residues. The germline V gene encodes CDR1 DFQATT and CDR2 SNEGSKA (reference sequence). The CDR3 DNA follows: TGCAGTGCCGAGAGGGATGAAGCTTTCTTT. Translated: CSAERDEAFF.

This clone was observed once. The chain is built from TRBV6-5 and TRBJ2-2; D possibly corresponds to TRBD1 (5 bases). The germline V gene encodes CDR1 MNHEY and CDR2 SVGAGI. This CDR3 has 16 amino acids. Trimming took off 0 bases at V and 2 bases at J, with 10 bases between the two ends. CDR3 loop: CASSYSAGLNTGELFF. The CDR3 nucleotides read TGTGCCAGCAGTTACTCCGCAGGGCTTAACACCGGGGAGCTGTTTTTT.

The chain links TRBV14 to TRBJ1-1, with a tentative D call TRBD1 (6 bases). The CDR3 is made up of 17 amino acids. Germline-derived CDR1 and CDR2 are SGHDN and FVKESK. The V end was cut by 4 bases, the J end by 2 bases, with 20 bases between. CDR3 in DNA: TGTGCCAGCAGCCGCGGGGGCTTCGTGTGGGGCAACACTGAAGCTTTCTTT. Encoded protein: CASSRGGFVWGNTEAFF.

This clone appeared once. This sequence joins TRBV28 and TRBJ2-5, with no clear D. The CDR3 has 11 amino acids. V was trimmed by 6 bases and J by 5 bases, leaving 7 bases between them. Germline-derived CDR1 and CDR2 are MDHEN and SYDVKM. The CDR3 nucleotides are TGTGCCAGCAGCCGAGAGGAGACCCAGTACTTC. It encodes CASSREETQYF.

This sequence joins TRBV19 and TRBJ1-1; TRBD1 matches at 9 bases. The CDR3 loop spans 13 amino acids. Germline values: CDR1 LNHDA, CDR2 SQIVND (reference sequence). Trimming at V came to 5 bases and at J to 3 bases, leaving 1 base not matched to a gene. CDR3 amino acids: CASSGQGHTEAFF. CDR3 DNA sequence: TGTGCCAGTAGTGGACAGGGGCACACTGAAGCTTTCTTT.

The rearrangement uses TRBV6-5 and TRBJ1-1; D is unclear. This CDR3 has 13 amino acids. V was pared by 4 bases and J by 8 bases, with 14 bases between. From germline, CDR1 is MNHEY and CDR2 SVGAGI. CDR3 region: CASSSWLSQEAFF. CDR3 sequence (DNA): TGTGCCAGCAGTTCCTGGCTAAGCCAGGAAGCTTTCTTT.

DNA for the CDR3: TGTGCCAGCAGGGCATATTCCTACAATGAGCAGTTCTTC. Protein sequence: CASRAYSYNEQFF. V is TRBV6-1 and J is TRBJ2-1; the D is unclear. Germline V gives CDR1 MNHNS, CDR2 SASEGT. This CDR3 spans 13 amino acids. V was trimmed by 6 bases and J by 1 base, leaving 7 bases between them.

The V and J genes are TRBV2 and TRBJ2-1, with TRBD2 identical over 11 bases. The V segment lost 7 bases and the J segment 7 bases; nucleotides outside the gene matches: 12. The CDR3 covers 16 residues. Per the germline V gene, CDR1 is SNHLY and CDR2 is FYNNEI. The CDR3: CASTSATSGTWNEQFF. The DNA of the CDR3 is TGTGCCAGCACTTCCGCGACTAGCGGGACTTGGAATGAGCAGTTCTTC.

Only one count was recorded for this clone. J is TRBJ1-1 and V is TRBV28, with 8 bases identical to TRBD1. Germline V CDR1 and CDR2: MDHEN, SYDVKM. The CDR3 is 15 residues long. V shed 5 bases and J 4 bases; nucleotides not matched to a gene: 9. The CDR3 coding sequence is TGTGCCAGCAGTCTCAGCAGGGGGCGCGCCACTGAAGCTTTCTTT. This encodes CASSLSRGRATEAFF.

This clone appeared a single time. The chain couples TRBV5-8 to TRBJ1-4; tentatively, D is TRBD1 (6 bases). Trimming pared 4 bases from V and 7 bases from J, leaving 11 bases between. This CDR3 has 13 amino acids. Germline loops: CDR1 SGHTS, CDR2 YDEGEE. The CDR3 DNA is TGTGCCAGCAGCCAGTCGACAGGTGAAAAACTGTTTTTT. Amino acids: CASSQSTGEKLFF.

This chain connects TRBV29-1 to TRBJ2-7; D is perhaps TRBD1 or TRBD2 (5 bases each). V dropped 3 bases and J dropped 4 bases, with 10 bases sitting between them. The CDR3 contains 12 residues. Germline assignment: CDR1 SQVTM and CDR2 ANQGSEA. CDR3: CSVEEAGYEQYF. CDR3 DNA: TGCAGCGTTGAGGAGGCAGGGTACGAGCAGTACTTC.

The genes are TRBV4-1 and TRBJ1-1, with TRBD1 identical over 8 bases. This CDR3 contains 14 residues. J lost 5 bases, V lost 4 bases, and 6 bases had no gene match. In germline, CDR1 is MGHRA, CDR2 YSYEKL. The CDR3 nucleotides are TGCGCCAGCAGCCGCAGGGGGCAGTTAACTGAAGCTTTCTTT. Protein sequence: CASSRRGQLTEAFF.

There are a few counts of this clone. J is TRBJ1-1 and V is TRBV5-5; the match to TRBD1 covers 8 bases. Germline CDR1 reads SGHKS; CDR2 reads YYEKEE (reference sequence). V dropped 2 bases and J dropped 1; count of bases not matched to a gene: 10. CDR3 size: 17 residues. CDR3: CASSLVMTGTGNTEAFF. CDR3 bases: TGTGCCAGCAGCTTAGTCATGACCGGGACAGGGAACACTGAAGCTTTCTTT. The full variable domain, in which reference TRBV5-5 and TRBJ1-1 provide the parts outside the CDR3, is DAGVTQSPTHLIKTRGQQVTLRCSPISGHKSVSWYQQVLGQGPQFIFQYYEKEERGRGNFPDRFSARQFPNYSSELNVNALLLGDSALYLCASSLVMTGTGNTEAFFGQGTRLTVV.

The chain joins TRBV9 to TRBJ2-2, with 13 bases aligning to TRBD2. CDR1 SGDLS and CDR2 YYNGEE come from the germline V gene. The CDR3 consists of 18 residues. With 3 bases clipped from V and 2 bases from J, the junction kept 7 bases outside the gene matches. The CDR3 protein is CASSAYKGLAGNTGELFF. The DNA of the CDR3 is TGTGCCAGCAGCGCCTATAAGGGACTAGCGGGAAACACCGGGGAGCTGTTTTTT. The whole variable domain, remainder taken from reference TRBV9 and TRBJ2-2, is DSGVTQTPKHLITATGQRVTLRCSPRSGDLSVYWYQQSLDQGLQFLIQYYNGEERAKGNILERFSAQQFPDLHSELNLSSLELGDSALYFCASSAYKGLAGNTGELFFGEGSRLTVL.

The chain recombines TRBV30 with TRBJ2-6; perhaps TRBD1 as D (5 bases). V was cut by 1 base and J by 0 bases, with 7 bases left in between. The V gene's germline CDR1 is GTSNPN and CDR2 SVGIG (reference sequence). The CDR3 runs to 15 residues. The CDR3 DNA reads TGTGCCTGGAGTGGACAGTTCTCTGGGGCCAACGTCCTGACTTTC. Protein sequence: CAWSGQFSGANVLTF.

The chain combines TRBV12-5 with TRBJ2-2; 11 nucleotides match TRBD2. Germline values: CDR1 LGHNT, CDR2 FRNRAP. The CDR3 runs 18 residues. V was pared by 5 bases and J by 3 bases, with 11 bases of the junction left unmatched. CDR3: CASGRQTSGTLHTGELFF. As DNA, the CDR3 is TGTGCTAGTGGTCGCCAGACTAGCGGGACCCTTCACACCGGGGAGCTGTTTTTT.

DNA of the CDR3: TGTGCCAGCAGCTTCGGGGGCGGTCAGCCCCAGCATTTT. Translating it yields CASSFGGGQPQHF. This rearrangement joins TRBV7-9 to TRBJ1-5; D possibly corresponds to TRBD1 (6 bases). Trimming left V 3 bases short and J 6 bases short, with 9 bases between. Per the germline V gene, CDR1 is SEHNR and CDR2 is FQNEAQ (reference sequence). The CDR3 covers 13 residues.

The V gene is TRBV7-2, the J gene TRBJ1-6; TRBD1 aligns across 7 bases. Trimming removed 8 bases from V and 9 bases from J; junction bases left unmatched: 13. The CDR3 consists of 15 residues. Germline V CDR1 and CDR2: SGHTA, FQGNSA. This chain's CDR3 is CASQEGQPKTSPLHF. The CDR3 DNA follows: TGTGCCAGCCAAGAGGGACAGCCTAAAACTTCACCCCTCCACTTT.